Below, one T cell receptor (beta chain) is given with its context. V gave up 8 bases and J gave up 0 bases, with 13 bases separating them. CDR3 length: 14 amino acids. The V gene's germline CDR1 is MRHNA and CDR2 SNTAGT. The data originate from a study of technical replicates of blood from several donors. Repertoires were generated with immunoSEQ multiplex PCR, while TCRdb's copy carries only in-frame clones and drops some. This sample has 55,000 to 65,000 clones; about 97% occur once, and the top ten carry over 0.15%. Sequenced input: T cells isolated from PBMCs. V is TRBV6-4 and J is TRBJ1-1; a weak D match, TRBD1 (5 bases). The origin of this receptor is a human donor in good health. For the CDR3, the DNA is TGTGCCAGCGGGGAGGGGACGGTGAACACTGAAGCTTTCTTT. Translating it yields CASGEGTVNTEAFF.